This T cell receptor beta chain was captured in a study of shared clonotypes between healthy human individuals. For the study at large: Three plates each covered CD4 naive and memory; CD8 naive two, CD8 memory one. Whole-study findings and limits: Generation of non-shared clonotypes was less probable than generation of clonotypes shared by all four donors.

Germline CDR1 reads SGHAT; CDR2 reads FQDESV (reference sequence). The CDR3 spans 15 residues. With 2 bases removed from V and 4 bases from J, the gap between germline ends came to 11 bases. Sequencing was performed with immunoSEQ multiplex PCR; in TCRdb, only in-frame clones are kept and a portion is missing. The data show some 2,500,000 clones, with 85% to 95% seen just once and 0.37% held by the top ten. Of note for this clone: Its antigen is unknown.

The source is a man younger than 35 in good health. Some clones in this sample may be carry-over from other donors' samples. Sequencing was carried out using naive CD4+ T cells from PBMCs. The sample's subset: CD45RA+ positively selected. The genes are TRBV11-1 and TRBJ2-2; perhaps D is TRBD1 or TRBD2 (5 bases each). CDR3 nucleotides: TGTGCCAGCAGCTTATTGAAGGGACCCACCGGGGAGCTGTTTTTT. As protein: CASSLLKGPTGELFF.